The sequence of this T cell receptor beta chain was determined in a study of cytomegalovirus exposure and HLA in healthy donors. The PCR made use of 60 Vbeta and 13 Jbeta primers. Generated by immunoSEQ multiplex PCR, the TCRdb table keeps only in-frame clones and is missing some. The sample lists 60,000 to 75,000 clones; about 73% were seen once. Regarding the study as a whole: Cytomegalovirus status, reportedly, was diagnosed with high specificity and sensitivity by the classifier. Later analysis identified a missense DCLRE1C variant that was linked to TCR beta V- and J-gene trimming. What TCR beta sequences reportedly achieved was accurate prediction of HLA-A and HLA-B alleles in most subjects. The number of N-insertions in an Asian-associated ancestry cluster was reportedly below the roughly 660-donor mean in a later analysis.

Comment on this clone: The antigen remains undetermined.

The sequenced sample was PBMCs. This receptor was taken from a woman aged 60-75 years in good health and CMV-seropositive.

The CDR3 region is CASSTDSFYEQYF. CDR3 sequence (DNA): TGTGCCAGCAGCACGGACTCCTTCTACGAGCAGTACTTC. This chain links TRBV11-2 with TRBJ2-7; perhaps TRBD2 as D (5 bases). The CDR3 is made up of 13 amino acids. V was clipped by 5 bases and J by 3 bases, with 11 bases between them. The germline gives CDR1 SGHAT, CDR2 FQNNGV. Together with reference TRBV11-2 and TRBJ2-7, the CDR3 gives the full variable domain: EAGVAQSPRYKIIEKRQSVAFWCNPISGHATLYWYQQILGQGPKLLIQFQNNGVVDDSQLPKDRFSAERLKGVDSTLKIQPAKLEDSAVYLCASSTDSFYEQYFGPGTRLTVT.